The 8 T cell receptor beta chains listed next were all sequenced from one sample in a study of T cell responses to AZD1222 COVID-19 vaccine. Produced via immunoSEQ multiplex PCR; TCRdb's table is partial and in-frame only. The repertoire has fewer than 200,000 clones, roughly 92% of them found once; the top ten carry about 3%. This specimen was peripheral blood, taken on day 0 of AZD1222 vaccination. All receptors derive from an adult in good health.

The chain joins TRBV18 to TRBJ2-1, with D perhaps matching TRBD1 (6 bases). The V end lost 2 bases, the J end lost 0 bases, and 11 bases lay between the germline ends. The CDR3 extends over 16 amino acids. Germline V CDR1 and CDR2: KGHSH, LQKENI. The CDR3 DNA reads TGTGCCAGCTCACCAGGCCAGGGGCCCTCCTACAATGAGCAGTTCTTC. Translation: CASSPGQGPSYNEQFF.

The J gene is TRBJ2-1, the V gene TRBV4-1, with D possibly being TRBD2 (6 bases). In germline, CDR1 is MGHRA, CDR2 YSYEKL. V lost 0 bases to trimming and J lost 5 bases, with 17 bases between them. This CDR3 has 17 residues. The CDR3 sequence is CASSQDRSRTKNNEQFF. CDR3 DNA: TGCGCCAGCAGCCAAGATCGTTCCCGGACTAAAAACAATGAGCAGTTCTTC.

J is TRBJ1-3 and V is TRBV5-6; the match to TRBD1 covers 11 bases. Per the germline V gene, CDR1 is SGHDT and CDR2 is YYEEEE. This CDR3 contains 14 residues. V shed 2 bases and J 6 bases; nucleotides not matched to a gene: 1. The CDR3 DNA follows: TGTGCCAGCAGCTTCGGACAGGGGGCAAACACCATATATTTT. Protein: CASSFGQGANTIYF.

This chain links TRBV29-1 with TRBJ1-2; 10 bases line up with TRBD1. Germline-derived CDR1 and CDR2 are SQVTM and ANQGSEA. This CDR3 spans 13 amino acids. Germline trimming cut 7 bases from V and 7 bases from J; bases unmatched to any gene: 9. DNA for the CDR3: TGCAGCGGCCGCCGACAGGGGGCTGGTGGCTACACCTTC. Translation: CSGRRQGAGGYTF.

The genes are TRBV9 and TRBJ2-3; D possibly corresponds to TRBD1 (6 bases). The germline CDR1 and CDR2 sequences are SGDLS and YYNGEE. V lost 2 bases to trimming and J lost 1 base, with 11 bases between them. The length of the CDR3 is 15 residues. CDR3 DNA: TGTGCCAGCAGCGTTTGGCGACAGGGCACAGATACGCAGTATTTT. This sequence encodes CASSVWRQGTDTQYF.

This clone has a single count. The rearrangement links TRBV6-5 to TRBJ1-5; D is ambiguous. This CDR3 spans 12 amino acids. Trimming cost V 8 bases and J 4 bases, with 9 bases left between them. Germline values: CDR1 MNHEY, CDR2 SVGAGI. The CDR3 DNA is TGTGCCAGCTCGAATTGGAATCAGCCCCAGCATTTT. Translated: CASSNWNQPQHF.

This chain connects TRBV6-1 to TRBJ1-2; 8 bases align to TRBD1. V lost 1 base to trimming and J lost 6 bases; unmatched junction nucleotides: 7. The CDR3 is 15 residues long. Looked up from germline, CDR1 is MNHNS and CDR2 is SASEGT. The CDR3 loop reads CASSEVGTGLDGYTF. DNA of the CDR3: TGTGCCAGCAGTGAAGTTGGGACAGGCTTGGATGGCTACACCTTC.

The V call is TRBV7-6, the J call TRBJ2-1; 10 bases match TRBD2. This CDR3 is 14 amino acids long. Trimming cost V 2 bases and J 6 bases; bases outside gene matches: 1. The V gene's germline CDR1 is SGHVS and CDR2 FNYEAQ. CDR3 sequence reads: CASSLRTSGNEQFF. CDR3 bases: TGTGCCAGCAGCTTAAGGACTAGCGGCAATGAGCAGTTCTTC.